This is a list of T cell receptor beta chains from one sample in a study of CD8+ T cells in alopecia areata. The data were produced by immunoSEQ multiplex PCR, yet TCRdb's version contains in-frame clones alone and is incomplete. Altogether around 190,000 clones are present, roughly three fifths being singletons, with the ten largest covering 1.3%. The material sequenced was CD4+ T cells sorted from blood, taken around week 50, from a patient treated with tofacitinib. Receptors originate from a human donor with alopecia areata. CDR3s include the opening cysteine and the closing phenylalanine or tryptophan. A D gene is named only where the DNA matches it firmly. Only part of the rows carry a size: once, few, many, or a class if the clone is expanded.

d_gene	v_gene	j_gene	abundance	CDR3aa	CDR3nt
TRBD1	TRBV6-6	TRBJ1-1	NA	CASSPGQGGGNTEAFF	TGTGCCAGCAGCCCCGGACAGGGAGGAGGGAACACTGAAGCTTTCTTT
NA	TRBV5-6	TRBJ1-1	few	CASNSGLNTEAFF	TGTGCCAGCAACTCGGGCCTGAACACTGAAGCTTTCTTT
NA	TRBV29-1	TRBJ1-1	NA	CSVALKEDTEAFF	TGCAGCGTTGCTCTCAAAGAAGACACTGAAGCTTTCTTT
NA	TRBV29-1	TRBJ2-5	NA	CSAPPSGGETQYF	TGCAGCGCCCCCCCATCAGGCGGCGAGACCCAGTACTTC
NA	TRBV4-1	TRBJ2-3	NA	CASSGATDTQYF	TGCGCCAGCAGCGGGGCTACAGATACGCAGTATTTT
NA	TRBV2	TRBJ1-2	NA	CASSDTHGPSRNGYTF	TGTGCCAGCAGTGATACCCATGGACCCTCGAGGAATGGCTACACCTTC
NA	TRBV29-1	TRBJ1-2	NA	CSVPLREGRGYTF	TGCAGCGTTCCCCTCCGGGAGGGCCGTGGCTACACCTTC
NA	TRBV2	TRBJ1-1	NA	CASSVGRQLNTEAFF	TGTGCCAGCAGTGTAGGAAGGCAGCTGAACACTGAAGCTTTCTTT
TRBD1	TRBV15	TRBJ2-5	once	CATSPGGYETQYF	TGTGCCACCAGCCCAGGGGGCTATGAGACCCAGTACTTC
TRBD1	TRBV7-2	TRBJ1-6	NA	CASSFGTGMNSPLHF	TGTGCCAGCAGCTTCGGGACAGGGATGAATTCACCCCTCCACTTT
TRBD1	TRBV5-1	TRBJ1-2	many	CASSLVATGETYTF	TGCGCCAGCAGCTTGGTTGCGACAGGGGAGACCTACACCTTC
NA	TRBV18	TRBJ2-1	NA	CASSPNRAINEQFF	TGTGCCAGCTCACCAAACAGGGCGATCAATGAGCAGTTCTTC
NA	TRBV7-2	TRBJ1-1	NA	CASSPYRPMNTEAFF	TGTGCCAGCAGCCCCTATAGGCCAATGAACACTGAAGCTTTCTTT
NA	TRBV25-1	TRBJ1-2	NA	CASSARGARSYGYTF	TGTGCCAGCAGTGCCAGAGGGGCCCGTTCCTATGGCTACACCTTC
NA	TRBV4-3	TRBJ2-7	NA	CASSQVATGGWEQYF	TGCGCCAGCAGCCAAGTTGCGACAGGAGGATGGGAGCAGTACTTC
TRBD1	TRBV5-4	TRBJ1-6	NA	CASSPGQTNSPLHF	TGTGCCAGCAGCCCGGGACAGACTAATTCACCCCTCCACTTT
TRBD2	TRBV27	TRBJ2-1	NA	CASSLEGGIDSEQFF	TGTGCCAGCAGTTTAGAGGGAGGGATAGACAGTGAGCAGTTCTTC